This T cell receptor (beta chain) was documented in a study of Graves' ophthalmopathy and Graves' hyperthyroidism. This clonotype was seen repeatedly, ten times or more. Its cognate antigen is unknown. TCR beta CDR3 regions were amplified from RNA transcripts. RT-PCR in the first round used HTBI primers; a second-round multiplex PCR followed. TCRdb called the multiplex PCR reads again in MiXCR, with one record for every CDR3 protein. The data contain about 480,000 distinct CDR3 sequences, 13% to 15% of them singletons. CDR1 SGHAT and CDR2 FQDESV come from the germline V gene (reference sequence). Between the trimmed V and J ends, which lost 5 bases and 3 bases, there was a span of 19 bases. The CDR3 length is 16 residues. Study results and limitations: Blood also harbored most expanded thyroid clonotypes above 0.001 frequency. Discriminating ophthalmopathy from stable hyperthyroidism, a 13-signature model attained a sensitivity of 87.88% and a specificity of about 81%.

CAS ≥3, NOSPECS ≥4, moderate-to-severe activity and duration under 3 months marked donors with ophthalmopathy. The sequencing input was blood. This receptor was obtained from a woman aged 25 to 45 with Graves' ophthalmopathy. This chain uses TRBV11-1 with TRBJ1-1, with D possibly being TRBD1 (6 bases). The CDR3 DNA follows: TGTGCCAGCAGCCCCAAGGGGGGATTCTTGTACACTGAAGCTTTCTTT. This translates into CASSPKGGFLYTEAFF.